Shown below are 2 T cell receptor beta chains from a single sample sequenced in a study of beta chain features in type 1 diabetes. Since all of the isolated RNA was reverse transcribed, expressed TCRB transcripts were what got sequenced. Some clones are missing from TCRdb's copy, which holds only in-frame ones; the method was immunoSEQ multiplex PCR. Found here are some 500,000 clones, 9.5% to 12% of them singletons; the top ten hold 0.04% to 0.05%. Sequencing input: naive CD4+ T cells from blood. Every receptor here comes from a woman aged 18-29 years in good health.

The chain recombines TRBV7-6 with TRBJ1-6; D call uncertain. From germline, CDR1 is SGHVS and CDR2 FNYEAQ. The CDR3 covers 15 residues. V lost 3 bases, J lost 6 bases, and 12 bases lay in between. The CDR3 DNA follows: TGTGCCAGCAGCTTCGGGCCTCTTGGTAATTCACCCCTCCACTTT. Its translation is CASSFGPLGNSPLHF.

This clone was seen a few times. The rearrangement joins TRBV4-3 to TRBJ2-2, with 10 positions matching TRBD2. Germline assignment: CDR1 LGHNA and CDR2 YSLEER. CDR3 length: 16 amino acids. Trimming took 5 bases from V and 1 from J; bases not matched to a gene: 4. The CDR3 coding sequence is TGCGCCAGCAGCACGCGACTAGCGGGGAACACCGGGGAGCTGTTTTTT. This gives the protein CASSTRLAGNTGELFF.